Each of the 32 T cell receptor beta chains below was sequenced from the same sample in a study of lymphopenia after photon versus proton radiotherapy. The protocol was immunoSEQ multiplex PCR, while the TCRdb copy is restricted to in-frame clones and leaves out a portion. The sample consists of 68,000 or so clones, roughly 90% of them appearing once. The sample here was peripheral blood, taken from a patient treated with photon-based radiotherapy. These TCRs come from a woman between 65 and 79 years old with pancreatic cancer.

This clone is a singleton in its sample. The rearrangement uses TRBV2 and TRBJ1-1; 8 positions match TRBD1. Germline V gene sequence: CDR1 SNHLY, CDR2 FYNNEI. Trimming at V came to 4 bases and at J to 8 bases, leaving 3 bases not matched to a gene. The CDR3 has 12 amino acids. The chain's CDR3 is CASSGQGREAFF. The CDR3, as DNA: TGTGCCAGCAGTGGACAGGGGCGAGAAGCTTTCTTT.

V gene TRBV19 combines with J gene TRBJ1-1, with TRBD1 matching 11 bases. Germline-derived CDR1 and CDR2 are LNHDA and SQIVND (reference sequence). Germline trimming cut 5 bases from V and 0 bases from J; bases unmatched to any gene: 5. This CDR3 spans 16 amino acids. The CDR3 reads CASSGTGGLMNTEAFF. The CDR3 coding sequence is TGTGCCAGTAGTGGGACAGGGGGTTTAATGAACACTGAAGCTTTCTTT.

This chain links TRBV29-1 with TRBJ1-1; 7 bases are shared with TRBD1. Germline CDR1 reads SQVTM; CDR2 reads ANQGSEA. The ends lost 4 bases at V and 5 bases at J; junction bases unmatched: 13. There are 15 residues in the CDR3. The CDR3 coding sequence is TGCAGCGTTGCCAAGGAGGGCAGGGGGAGGACTGAAGCTTTCTTT. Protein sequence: CSVAKEGRGRTEAFF.

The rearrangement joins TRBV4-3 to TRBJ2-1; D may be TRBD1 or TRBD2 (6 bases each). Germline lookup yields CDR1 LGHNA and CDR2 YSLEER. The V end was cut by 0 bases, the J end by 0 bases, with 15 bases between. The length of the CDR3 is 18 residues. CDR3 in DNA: TGCGCCAGCAGCCAAGATGTGGGGGGCGCCGACTCCTACAATGAGCAGTTCTTC. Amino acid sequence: CASSQDVGGADSYNEQFF.

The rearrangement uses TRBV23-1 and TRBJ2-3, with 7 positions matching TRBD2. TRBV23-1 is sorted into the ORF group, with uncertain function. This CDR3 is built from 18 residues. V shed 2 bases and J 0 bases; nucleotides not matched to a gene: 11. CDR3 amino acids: CASSQPTSKTFSTDTQYF. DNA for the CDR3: TGCGCCAGCAGTCAACCGACTAGCAAAACATTTAGCACAGATACGCAGTATTTT.

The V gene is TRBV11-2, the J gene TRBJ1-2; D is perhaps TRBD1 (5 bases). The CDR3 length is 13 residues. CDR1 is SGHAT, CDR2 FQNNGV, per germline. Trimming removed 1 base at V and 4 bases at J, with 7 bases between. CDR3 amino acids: CASSLGTLYGYTF. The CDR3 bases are TGTGCCAGCAGCTTAGGGACACTCTATGGCTACACCTTC.

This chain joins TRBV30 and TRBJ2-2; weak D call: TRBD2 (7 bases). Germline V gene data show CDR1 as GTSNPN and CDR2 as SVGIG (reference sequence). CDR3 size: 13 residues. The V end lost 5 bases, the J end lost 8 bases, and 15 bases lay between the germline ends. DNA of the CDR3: TGTGCCTGGGGAGTCGGGGGGCTAGGGGAGCTGTTTTTT. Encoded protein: CAWGVGGLGELFF. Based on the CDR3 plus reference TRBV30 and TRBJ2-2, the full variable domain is SQTIHQWPATLVQPVGSPLSLECTVEGTSNPNLYWYRQAAGRGLQLLFYSVGIGQISSEVPQNLSASRPQDRQFILSSKKLLLSDSGFYLCAWGVGGLGELFFGEGSRLTVL.

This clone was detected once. CDR3 amino acids: CASSSGGGFNEKLFF. The CDR3 DNA reads as TGTGCCAGCAGCTCCGGCGGGGGCTTCAATGAAAAACTGTTTTTT. J is TRBJ1-4 and V is TRBV28; tentatively, D is TRBD1 (6 bases). The ends were cut back, 6 bases at V and 5 bases at J, with 16 bases in the middle. In germline, CDR1 is MDHEN, CDR2 SYDVKM. The CDR3 is 15 amino acids.

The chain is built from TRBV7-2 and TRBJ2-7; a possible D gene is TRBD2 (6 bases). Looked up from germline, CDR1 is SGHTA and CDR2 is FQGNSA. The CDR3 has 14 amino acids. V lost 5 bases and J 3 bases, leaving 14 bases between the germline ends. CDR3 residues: CASSPLGLFYEQYF. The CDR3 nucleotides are TGTGCCAGCAGCCCCCTGGGACTTTTCTACGAGCAGTACTTC. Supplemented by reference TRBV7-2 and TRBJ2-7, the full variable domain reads GAGVSQSPSNKVTEKGKDVELRCDPISGHTALYWYRQSLGQGLEFLIYFQGNSAPDKSGLPSDRFSAERTGGSVSTLTIQRTQQEDSAVYLCASSPLGLFYEQYFGPGTRLTVT.

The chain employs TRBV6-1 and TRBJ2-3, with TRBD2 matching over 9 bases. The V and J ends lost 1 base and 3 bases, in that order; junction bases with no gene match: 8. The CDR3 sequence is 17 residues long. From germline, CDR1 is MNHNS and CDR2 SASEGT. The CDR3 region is CASSEGRVAGATDTQYF. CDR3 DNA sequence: TGTGCCAGCAGTGAAGGGAGGGTAGCGGGAGCAACAGATACGCAGTATTTT.

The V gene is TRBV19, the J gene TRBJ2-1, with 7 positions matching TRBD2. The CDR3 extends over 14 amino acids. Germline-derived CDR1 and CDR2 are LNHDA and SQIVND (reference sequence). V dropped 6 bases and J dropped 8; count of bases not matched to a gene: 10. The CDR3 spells CASRSGLVVDEQFF. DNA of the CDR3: TGTGCCAGTAGGTCTGGACTAGTCGTGGATGAGCAGTTCTTC. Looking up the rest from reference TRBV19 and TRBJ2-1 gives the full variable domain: DGGITQSPKYLFRKEGQNVTLSCEQNLNHDAMYWYRQDPGQGLRLIYYSQIVNDFQKGDIAEGYSVSREKKESFPLTVTSAQKNPTAFYLCASRSGLVVDEQFFGPGTRLTVL.

The chain's CDR3 is CASSLGPSGRTDTQYF. The CDR3 region has the DNA TGTGCCAGCAGCTTAGGACCTAGCGGGCGCACAGATACGCAGTATTTT. The chain recombines TRBV7-2 with TRBJ2-3; 8 positions match TRBD2. CDR1 is SGHTA, CDR2 FQGNSA, per germline. CDR3 length equals 16 residues. The J segment lost 1 base and the V segment lost 1 base, leaving 4 bases of the junction unmatched.

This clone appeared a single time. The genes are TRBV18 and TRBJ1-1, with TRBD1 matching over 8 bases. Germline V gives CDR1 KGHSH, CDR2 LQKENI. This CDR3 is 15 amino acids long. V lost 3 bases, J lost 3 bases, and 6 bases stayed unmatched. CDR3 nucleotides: TGTGCCAGCTCACCGAGCAGGGGGCGTCACACTGAAGCTTTCTTT. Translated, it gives CASSPSRGRHTEAFF. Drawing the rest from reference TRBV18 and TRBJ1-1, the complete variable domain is NAGVMQNPRHLVRRRGQEARLRCSPMKGHSHVYWYRQLPEEGLKFMVYLQKENIIDESGMPKERFSAEFPKEGPSILRIQQVVRGDSAAYFCASSPSRGRHTEAFFGQGTRLTVV.

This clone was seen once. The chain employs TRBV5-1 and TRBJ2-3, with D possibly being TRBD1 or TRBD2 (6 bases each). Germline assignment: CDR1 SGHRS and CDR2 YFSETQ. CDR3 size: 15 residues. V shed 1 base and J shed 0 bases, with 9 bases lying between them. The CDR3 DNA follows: TGCGCCAGCAGCTTGTGGGGGGCAAGCACAGATACGCAGTATTTT. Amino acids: CASSLWGASTDTQYF. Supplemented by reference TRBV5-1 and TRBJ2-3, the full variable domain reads KAGVTQTPRYLIKTRGQQVTLSCSPISGHRSVSWYQQTPGQGLQFLFEYFSETQRNKGNFPGRFSGRQFSNSRSEMNVSTLELGDSALYLCASSLWGASTDTQYFGPGTRLTVL.

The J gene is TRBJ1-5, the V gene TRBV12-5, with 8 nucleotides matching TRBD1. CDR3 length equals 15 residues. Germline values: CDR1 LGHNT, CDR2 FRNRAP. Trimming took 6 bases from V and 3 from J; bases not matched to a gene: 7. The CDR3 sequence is CASGRTGPANQPQHF. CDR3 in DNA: TGTGCTAGTGGGCGGACAGGGCCAGCCAATCAGCCCCAGCATTTT. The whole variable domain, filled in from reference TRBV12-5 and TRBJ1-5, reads DARVTQTPRHKVTEMGQEVTMRCQPILGHNTVFWYRQTMMQGLELLAYFRNRAPLDDSGMPKDRFSAEMPDATLATLKIQPSEPRDSAVYFCASGRTGPANQPQHFGDGTRLSIL.

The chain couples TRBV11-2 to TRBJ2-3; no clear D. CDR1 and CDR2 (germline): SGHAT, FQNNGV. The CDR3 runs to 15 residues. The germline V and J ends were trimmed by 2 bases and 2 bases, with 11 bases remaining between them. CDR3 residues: CASSLLGLNTDTQYF. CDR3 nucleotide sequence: TGTGCCAGCAGCTTACTTGGGCTGAACACAGATACGCAGTATTTT.

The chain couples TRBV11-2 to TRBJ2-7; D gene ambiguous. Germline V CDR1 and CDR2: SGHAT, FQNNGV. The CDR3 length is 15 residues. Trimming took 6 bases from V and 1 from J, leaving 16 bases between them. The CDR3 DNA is TGTGCCAGCAGTGATGAGGCCTTCGGGTCCTACGAGCAGTACTTC. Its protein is CASSDEAFGSYEQYF. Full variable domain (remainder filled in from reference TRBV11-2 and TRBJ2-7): EAGVAQSPRYKIIEKRQSVAFWCNPISGHATLYWYQQILGQGPKLLIQFQNNGVVDDSQLPKDRFSAERLKGVDSTLKIQPAKLEDSAVYLCASSDEAFGSYEQYFGPGTRLTVT.

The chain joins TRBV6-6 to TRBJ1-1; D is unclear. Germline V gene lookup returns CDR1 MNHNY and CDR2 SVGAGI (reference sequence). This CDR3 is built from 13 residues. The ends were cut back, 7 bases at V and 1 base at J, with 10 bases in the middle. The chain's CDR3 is CASKIHSNTEAFF. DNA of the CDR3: TGTGCCAGCAAAATTCACTCGAACACTGAAGCTTTCTTT.

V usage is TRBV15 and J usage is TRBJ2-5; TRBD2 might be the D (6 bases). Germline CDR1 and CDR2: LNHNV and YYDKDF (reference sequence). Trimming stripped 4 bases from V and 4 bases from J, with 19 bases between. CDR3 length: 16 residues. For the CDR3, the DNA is TGTGCCACCAGCATCCCCGGGACTCCGGGGGTAGAGACCCAGTACTTC. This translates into CATSIPGTPGVETQYF.

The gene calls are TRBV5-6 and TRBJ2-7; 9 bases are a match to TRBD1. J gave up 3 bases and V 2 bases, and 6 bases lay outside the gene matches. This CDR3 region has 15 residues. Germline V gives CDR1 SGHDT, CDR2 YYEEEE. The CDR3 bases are TGTGCCAGCAGCTTATCGGGACAGGGATACTACGAGCAGTACTTC. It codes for CASSLSGQGYYEQYF.

The CDR3 sequence is CASRQKSRTGVRETQYF. The DNA of the CDR3 is TGTGCAAGTCGCCAAAAATCCCGGACAGGGGTTCGAGAGACCCAGTACTTC. The genes are TRBV12-2 and TRBJ2-5; no check of the table's D call, TRBD1, against the DNA was made. TRBV12-2 is noted as a pseudogene. The CDR3 loop spans 17 amino acids.

CDR3 region: CASSIGTANYGYTF. CDR3 sequence (DNA): TGTGCCAGTAGTATCGGGACAGCGAACTATGGCTACACCTTC. This chain joins TRBV19 and TRBJ1-2; the match to TRBD1 covers 7 bases. There are 14 residues in the CDR3. V lost 3 bases, J lost 2 bases, and 3 bases stayed unmatched. CDR1 and CDR2 from the germline V gene are LNHDA and SQIVND (reference sequence).

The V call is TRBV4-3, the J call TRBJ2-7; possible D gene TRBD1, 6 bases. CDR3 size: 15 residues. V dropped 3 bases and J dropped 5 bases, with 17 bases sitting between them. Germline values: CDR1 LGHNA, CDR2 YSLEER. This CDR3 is CASSHLNRDSDEQYF. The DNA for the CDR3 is TGCGCCAGCAGCCACCTAAACAGGGATTCGGACGAGCAGTACTTC.

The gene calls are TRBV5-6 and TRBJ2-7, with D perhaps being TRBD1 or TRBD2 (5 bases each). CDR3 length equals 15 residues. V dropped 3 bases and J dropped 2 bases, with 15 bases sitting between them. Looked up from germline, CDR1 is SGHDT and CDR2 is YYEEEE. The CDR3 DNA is TGTGCCAGCAGCTCCCTTATCGGGACCGCCTACGAGCAGTACTTC. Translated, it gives CASSSLIGTAYEQYF.

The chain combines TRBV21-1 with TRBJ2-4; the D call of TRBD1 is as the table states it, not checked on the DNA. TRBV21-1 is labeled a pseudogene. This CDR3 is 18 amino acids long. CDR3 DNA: TGTGCCAGCAGCAAAGGGCGGGACAGGGATGGAGCCAAAAACATTCAGTACTTC. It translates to CASSKGRDRDGAKNIQYF.

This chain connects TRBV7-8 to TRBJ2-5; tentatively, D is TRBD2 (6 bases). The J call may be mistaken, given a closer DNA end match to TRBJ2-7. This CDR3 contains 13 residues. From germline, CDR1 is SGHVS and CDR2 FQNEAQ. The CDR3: CASSPTAGYEQYF. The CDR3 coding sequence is TGTGCCAGCAGCCCTACCGCGGGGTACGAGCAGTACTTC.

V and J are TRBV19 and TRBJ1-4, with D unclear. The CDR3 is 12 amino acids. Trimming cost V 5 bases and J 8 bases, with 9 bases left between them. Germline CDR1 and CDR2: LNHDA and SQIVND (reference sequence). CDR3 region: CASSVQEEKLFF. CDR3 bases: TGTGCCAGTAGTGTACAAGAAGAAAAACTGTTTTTT.

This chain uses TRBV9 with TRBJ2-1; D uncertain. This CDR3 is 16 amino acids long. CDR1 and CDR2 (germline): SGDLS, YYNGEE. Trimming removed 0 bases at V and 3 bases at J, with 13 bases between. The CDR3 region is CASSVGGRWGYNEQFF. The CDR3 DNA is TGTGCCAGCAGCGTAGGCGGAAGGTGGGGCTACAATGAGCAGTTCTTC.

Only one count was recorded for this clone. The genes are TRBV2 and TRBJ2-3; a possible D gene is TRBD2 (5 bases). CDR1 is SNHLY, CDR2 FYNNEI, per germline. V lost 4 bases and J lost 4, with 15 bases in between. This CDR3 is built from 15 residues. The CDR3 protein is CASSAGPHGADTQYF. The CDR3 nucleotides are TGTGCCAGCAGTGCCGGTCCTCACGGGGCAGATACGCAGTATTTT.

In DNA form, the CDR3 reads TGCGCCAGCAGCCAAGTCCGGGACTCGCGAGATACGCAGTATTTT. As protein: CASSQVRDSRDTQYF. The rearrangement links TRBV4-3 to TRBJ2-3; D possibly corresponds to TRBD2 (6 bases). CDR1 is LGHNA, CDR2 YSLEER, per germline. This CDR3 has 15 residues. V was shortened by 1 base and J by 5 bases, with 13 bases between the two germline ends.

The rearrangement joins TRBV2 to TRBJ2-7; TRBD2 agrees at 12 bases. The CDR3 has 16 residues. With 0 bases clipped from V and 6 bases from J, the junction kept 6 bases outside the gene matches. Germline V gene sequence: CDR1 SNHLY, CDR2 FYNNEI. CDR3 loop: CASSEARLAGEGEQYF. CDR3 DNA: TGTGCCAGCAGTGAAGCCAGACTAGCGGGAGAGGGCGAGCAGTACTTC.

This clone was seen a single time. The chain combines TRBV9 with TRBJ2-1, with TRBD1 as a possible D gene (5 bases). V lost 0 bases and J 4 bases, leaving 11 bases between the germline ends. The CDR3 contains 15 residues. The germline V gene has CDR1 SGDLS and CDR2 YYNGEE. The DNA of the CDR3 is TGTGCCAGCAGCGTAGGCACAGGCGCATACAATGAGCAGTTCTTC. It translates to CASSVGTGAYNEQFF. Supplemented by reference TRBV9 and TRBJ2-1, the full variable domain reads DSGVTQTPKHLITATGQRVTLRCSPRSGDLSVYWYQQSLDQGLQFLIQYYNGEERAKGNILERFSAQQFPDLHSELNLSSLELGDSALYFCASSVGTGAYNEQFFGPGTRLTVL.